A single sample gave rise to the 18 T cell receptor beta chains below, sequenced in a study of blood T cell repertoires in COVID-19 (dated by TCRdb to about 2020). Library method: the immunoSEQ multiplex PCR assay. In its TCRdb copy, this immuneACCESS table keeps in-frame sequences only and misses some clones. Where compared with another copy, unresolved V genes explain less than half of these, and the others have no known cause. For this sample the table gives about 200,000 clones, of which approximately 91% were detected only once. Around 1.5% of the sample rests with the top ten. The sequencing sample was made of peripheral blood. Receptors originate from a man aged 18-30 years with active or convalescent COVID-19.

The table lists this clone with a few counts. The chain links TRBV7-6 to TRBJ1-6, with 7 bases that match TRBD1. V was pared by 1 base and J by 4 bases, with 10 bases of the junction left unmatched. Germline V gives CDR1 SGHVS, CDR2 FNYEAQ. The CDR3 sequence is 18 residues long. The CDR3 here is CASSLVGAQGGYNSPLHF. CDR3 coding DNA: TGTGCCAGCAGCTTAGTTGGTGCGCAGGGGGGATATAATTCACCCCTCCACTTT.

The genes are TRBV30 and TRBJ1-2; no firm D call. The V end lost 3 bases, the J end lost 4 bases, and 6 bases lay between the germline ends. The CDR3 extends over 11 amino acids. The germline V gene encodes CDR1 GTSNPN and CDR2 SVGIG (reference sequence). CDR3 DNA sequence: TGTGCCTGGAGGTCAGTCTATGGCTACACCTTC. The encoded protein is CAWRSVYGYTF.

V is TRBV5-1 and J is TRBJ2-1, with 10 bases matching TRBD2. The CDR3 length is 16 residues. Germline CDR1 is SGHRS and CDR2 is YFSETQ. J lost 3 bases, V lost 4 bases, and 7 bases had no gene match. CDR3 DNA: TGCGCCAGCAGCCCTCTAGCGGGAGATCTCTACAATGAGCAGTTCTTC. Residues: CASSPLAGDLYNEQFF.

This clone was detected only once. V usage is TRBV5-1 and J usage is TRBJ1-6; 10 bases line up with TRBD1. From germline, CDR1 is SGHRS and CDR2 YFSETQ. The CDR3 extends over 14 amino acids. Losses at the gene ends were 3 bases for V and 8 bases for J; bases not matched to a gene: 2. CDR3 residues: CASSSGTGDSPLHF. The CDR3 bases are TGCGCCAGCAGCTCCGGGACAGGGGATTCACCCCTCCACTTT. The full variable domain, with the rest looked up from reference TRBV5-1 and TRBJ1-6, is KAGVTQTPRYLIKTRGQQVTLSCSPISGHRSVSWYQQTPGQGLQFLFEYFSETQRNKGNFPGRFSGRQFSNSRSEMNVSTLELGDSALYLCASSSGTGDSPLHFGNGTRLTVT.

V and J are TRBV19 and TRBJ2-6; D possibly corresponds to TRBD1 (6 bases). Germline-derived CDR1 and CDR2 are LNHDA and SQIVND (reference sequence). The V end was cut by 4 bases, the J end by 1 base, with 14 bases between. This CDR3 is 17 amino acids long. In DNA, the CDR3 is TGTGCCAGTAGTAGTCGGGACACGGGATCTGGGGCCAACGTCCTGACTTTC. Translation gives CASSSRDTGSGANVLTF.

The chain employs TRBV27 and TRBJ1-6; D ambiguous. V lost 4 bases, J lost 5 bases, and 12 bases lay in between. This CDR3 spans 15 amino acids. CDR1 MNHEY and CDR2 SMNVEV come from the germline V gene (reference sequence). The CDR3 DNA reads TGTGCCAGCAGTTCCACGGGAGGGAATAATTCACCCCTCCACTTT. It translates to CASSSTGGNNSPLHF.

This clone came up many times. V gene TRBV9 combines with J gene TRBJ2-1; D perhaps matches TRBD2 (5 bases). CDR3 length: 15 residues. V lost 4 bases and J 8 bases, leaving 19 bases between the germline ends. Germline V gene lookup returns CDR1 SGDLS and CDR2 YYNGEE. The CDR3 sequence: CASSWTGGGTHEQFF. CDR3 coding DNA: TGTGCCAGCAGCTGGACGGGCGGAGGTACCCATGAGCAGTTCTTC.

The chain uses TRBV7-9 and TRBJ1-1; 7 nucleotides match TRBD1. The CDR3 extends over 16 amino acids. Germline values: CDR1 SEHNR, CDR2 FQNEAQ (reference sequence). V was clipped by 6 bases and J by 2 bases; unmatched bases: 12. The chain's CDR3 is CASSPSRTGSNTEAFF. The CDR3 DNA reads as TGTGCCAGCAGTCCCTCCAGGACAGGATCAAACACTGAAGCTTTCTTT.

This chain uses TRBV7-8 with TRBJ1-6; the match to TRBD1 covers 9 bases. CDR1 and CDR2 (germline): SGHVS, FQNEAQ. V lost 6 bases and J lost 0; bases outside the gene matches: 6. The CDR3 runs to 17 residues. The CDR3 reads CASSLTGGSSYNSPLHF. In DNA form, the CDR3 reads TGTGCCAGCAGTTTGACAGGGGGGAGCTCCTATAATTCACCCCTCCACTTT.

The V gene is TRBV10-2, the J gene TRBJ2-1, with D unresolved. Trimming cost V 8 bases and J 5 bases, with 16 bases left between them. CDR1 WSHSY and CDR2 SAAADI come from the germline V gene. CDR3 length: 14 residues. CDR3 bases: TGCGCCAGCGGCGGATCAAACGTGCACAATGAGCAGTTCTTC. This gives the protein CASGGSNVHNEQFF.

This clone turned up a few times. The chain links TRBV30 to TRBJ2-2; D is possibly TRBD1 (6 bases). Looked up from germline, CDR1 is GTSNPN and CDR2 is SVGIG (reference sequence). The CDR3 is 15 amino acids. Trimming took off 7 bases at V and 5 bases at J, with 20 bases between the two ends. This chain's CDR3 is CAFKTKQGETGELFF. The CDR3 nucleotides read TGTGCCTTCAAAACTAAACAGGGTGAAACCGGGGAGCTGTTTTTT. The full variable domain, completed using reference TRBV30 and TRBJ2-2, is SQTIHQWPATLVQPVGSPLSLECTVEGTSNPNLYWYRQAAGRGLQLLFYSVGIGQISSEVPQNLSASRPQDRQFILSSKKLLLSDSGFYLCAFKTKQGETGELFFGEGSRLTVL.

V is TRBV6-5 and J is TRBJ1-1; D is undetermined. V gave up 2 bases and J gave up 1 base, with 8 bases separating them. The CDR3 loop spans 14 amino acids. Germline lookup yields CDR1 MNHEY and CDR2 SVGAGI. The CDR3 sequence is CASSYRRQNTEAFF. CDR3 nucleotide sequence: TGTGCCAGCAGTTACCGACGACAGAACACTGAAGCTTTCTTT.

The chain employs TRBV23-1 and TRBJ1-1; D is unresolved. TRBV23-1 has ORF status, its function being uncertain. This CDR3 contains 12 residues. Deletions cut 4 bases from V and 3 bases from J, with 6 bases between. CDR3 in amino acids: CASSPGYTEAFF. The CDR3 bases are TGCGCCAGCAGTCCGGGGTACACTGAAGCTTTCTTT.

DNA for the CDR3: TGCGCCAGCAGCTTGCAGCGGTCCTCCTACGAGCAGTACTTC. Protein: CASSLQRSSYEQYF. This chain connects TRBV5-1 to TRBJ2-7; perhaps TRBD2 as D (5 bases). CDR1 is SGHRS and CDR2 is YFSETQ in the germline V gene. The CDR3 runs 14 residues. V was pared by 1 base and J by 0 bases, with 8 bases between.

The rearrangement joins TRBV5-4 to TRBJ1-6; D might be TRBD1 (6 bases). The V gene's germline CDR1 is SGHNT and CDR2 YYREEE (reference sequence). Trimming removed 0 bases at V and 7 bases at J, with 8 bases between. CDR3 length equals 14 residues. The CDR3 coding sequence is TGTGCCAGCAGCTTGGAACAGGGAAATTCACCCCTCCACTTT. It specifies CASSLEQGNSPLHF.

This clone appeared once. V gene TRBV5-1 combines with J gene TRBJ2-7; TRBD2 aligns across 8 bases. The V and J ends lost 5 bases and 4 bases, in that order; junction bases with no gene match: 11. Germline V lookup: CDR1 SGHRS, CDR2 YFSETQ. The CDR3 runs 15 residues. As DNA, the CDR3 is TGCGCCAGCAGGGATCTCGGGGGGGCCACGTACGAGCAGTACTTC. Translating gives CASRDLGGATYEQYF.

The chain is built from TRBV19 and TRBJ2-1; 13 bases map to TRBD2. The germline V gene encodes CDR1 LNHDA and CDR2 SQIVND (reference sequence). After removal of 7 bases from V and 12 bases from J, the junction contained 9 bases not matched to a gene. The CDR3 extends over 14 amino acids. The CDR3 DNA reads as TGTGCCAGTACTCTGGGGGGACTAGCGGGAAGGCAGTTCTTC. This translates into CASTLGGLAGRQFF.

The rearrangement uses TRBV7-2 and TRBJ1-2; tentative D call: TRBD1 (5 bases). The V gene lost 4 bases and the J gene lost 4 bases, with 16 bases spanning the gap. Per the germline V gene, CDR1 is SGHTA and CDR2 is FQGNSA. The CDR3 covers 15 residues. The CDR3 sequence is CASSSRSGEGYGYTF. CDR3 sequence (DNA): TGTGCCAGCAGCTCCCGGTCGGGGGAGGGCTATGGCTACACCTTC. Combining the CDR3 with reference TRBV7-2 and TRBJ1-2 gives the whole variable domain GAGVSQSPSNKVTEKGKDVELRCDPISGHTALYWYRQSLGQGLEFLIYFQGNSAPDKSGLPSDRFSAERTGGSVSTLTIQRTQQEDSAVYLCASSSRSGEGYGYTFGSGTRLTVV.